The clone carrying this TCR beta chain was recorded a few times. The data derive from a study of blood T cells in healthy people across ages. Sample-barcoded 5' priming and a J-beta primer mix drove a second PCR of roughly 7 to 11 cycles. Each CDR3 protein is one row after TCRdb ran MiXCR on the 5' RACE reads. The table includes around 1,000,000 distinct CDR3 sequences, roughly 24% detected once. CDR3 length: 13 residues. V lost 5 bases to trimming and J lost 5 bases; unmatched junction nucleotides: 1. Germline lookup yields CDR1 SNHLY and CDR2 FYNNEI. The same data also went into a second study, on T cells of mothers and their children.

The receptor comes from a girl between 2 and 10 years old in good health. The sequenced sample was blood. The chain recombines TRBV2 with TRBJ1-4, with TRBD1 matching over 8 bases. The CDR3 bases are TGTGCCAGCAGTCGGACAGGGAATGAAAAACTGTTTTTT. Residues: CASSRTGNEKLFF.